Sequencing of this T cell receptor (beta chain) was carried out in a study of cytomegalovirus exposure and HLA in healthy donors. Findings and limits, study-wide: Researchers catalogued 164 TCR beta chains as cytomegalovirus-associated. As was reported, the HLA-A and HLA-B alleles of most subjects were accurately predicted from TCR beta sequences.

Concerning this clone: Its matching antigen is unknown.

Germline V gene lookup returns CDR1 LNHDA and CDR2 SQIVND (reference sequence). The CDR3 is made up of 14 amino acids. V lost 3 bases to trimming and J lost 9 bases; unmatched junction nucleotides: 8. The PCR made use of 60 Vbeta and 13 Jbeta primers. The method was immunoSEQ multiplex PCR; TCRdb's version includes in-frame clones alone and lacks a portion of them. In the table there are 200,000 or so clones, about four fifths of which are singletons. The rearrangement uses TRBV19 and TRBJ2-1; 7 nucleotides agree with TRBD1. This TCR was sampled from a boy younger than 18 in good health and CMV-seronegative. Sequenced sample: PBMCs. For the CDR3, the DNA is TGTGCCAGTAGTATCTCATCCACAGGGGTTGAGCAGTTCTTC. It encodes CASSISSTGVEQFF.